The clone carrying this TCR beta chain appeared many times. The length of the CDR3 is 16 residues. Germline V gene sequence: CDR1 LGHDT, CDR2 YNNKEL (reference sequence). J was trimmed by 3 bases and V by 2 bases; bases with no gene match: 3. This entry is derived from a study of T cells after yellow fever vaccination. TCRdb passed the 5' RACE reads through MiXCR, listing each CDR3 protein once. The table records over 110,000 distinct CDR3 sequences, less than 9.5% of them present only once. This receptor was obtained from a man between 25 and 39 years old who received the YFV17D yellow fever vaccine. Specimen: CD4+ T cells sorted from PBMCs, collected 5 days after the yellow fever booster vaccination. J is TRBJ2-6 and V is TRBV3-1, with 8 positions matching TRBD1. The CDR3 loop is CASSQPGGFGANVLTF. CDR3 DNA sequence: TGTGCCAGCAGCCAACCAGGGGGCTTTGGGGCCAACGTCCTGACTTTC.